Included here is one TCR beta chain sequence, with context. Its antigen is currently unknown. V was clipped by 1 base and J by 0 bases; unmatched bases: 12. Looked up from germline, CDR1 is SGHKS and CDR2 is YYEKEE (reference sequence). CDR3 size: 19 residues. The TCR beta cDNA libraries carried unique molecular identifiers. When about 1 to 11 million T cells were used, they gave roughly 490,000 cDNA molecules. Using its own MiXCR run on the PCR reads, TCRdb lists one record per CDR3 protein. Of roughly 800,000 distinct CDR3 sequences in the sample, 30% were seen once. The sample belongs to a study of post-analysis software for immune sequencing data. About the study: Disease courses included relapsing-remitting, secondary progressive and progressive-relapsing multiple sclerosis. Overall study results and limits: The authors found that F measure strongly co-clustered same-batch samples. A handful of TRBV segments appeared more often in patients than in controls, and TRBV5-6, TRBV5-1 and TRBV20-1 were among these. Significantly lower normalized Chao1 diversity was seen in multiple sclerosis patients than in controls.

This TCR derives from a girl between 5 and 17 years old with multiple sclerosis. The genes are TRBV5-5 and TRBJ1-1, with 10 bases lining up with TRBD1. Material: blood. CDR3 nucleotide sequence: TGTGCCAGCAGCTTGTTTCTTGGGGACAGGGGTTTCATGAACACTGAAGCTTTCTTT. Its protein product is CASSLFLGDRGFMNTEAFF.